This TCR beta chain was identified in a study of T cells in AML relapse after transplant (dated by TCRdb to between 2019 and 2020). Regarding the research as a whole: Clinically matched patients in whom long-term complete remission was maintained, with more than 3 years of follow-up, were used as remission controls. Remission samples were bone marrow collected about 1 year after HSCT from patients who maintained complete remission. In patients given allogeneic HSCT for myeloid malignancy, this retrospective study looked at bone marrow T cells, examining both their TCR repertoires and their inhibitory receptor expression. The study at large found these results: TCR repertoire comparisons rested on very few samples, with only three individuals per group for unsorted bone marrow.

Libraries were built with PCR. TCR alpha and beta chains were amplified from RNA with a modified RACE PCR protocol rather than multiplex PCR. The libraries were sequenced on an Illumina MiSeq, and sample-specific barcode combinations were used to demultiplex the raw reads. The authors' analysis ran thus. MiXCR software was used to identify TCR clonotypes from the sequencing reads. TCRdb took the public reads, trimmed them with fastp at Q25, ran MiXCR for clone calling and kept in-frame beta chains. Each CDR3 protein gets just one entry, which takes the most common genes and DNA from the rows behind it. TCRdb, not the authors, supplied the V and J calls. This sample comprises some 3,500 distinct CDR3 sequences, 9.5% to 12% of them detected only once. The ten largest make up 32% of the sample. This clonotype was recorded a few times. There is no known antigen for this receptor. The sample holds no much larger clone one base away, and base qualities are not on file.

There are 16 amino acids in the CDR3, from cysteine to phenylalanine inclusive. The retained sequence is limited to the CDR3, 48 bases, with the frame set at the first base. From the germline V gene (reference sequence), CDR1 is DFQATT and CDR2 is SNEGSKA. V is cut by 3 bases and J by 3 bases, and the space between the germline ends is 20 bases. The sample was bone marrow, either the whole sample or a sorted T cell fraction (not recorded which), taken in complete remission. The sequence derives from a human donor who had a stem cell transplant for acute myeloid leukemia. In transplant recipients, some T cells may be of donor rather than host origin. The V and J segments used are TRBV20-1 and TRBJ1-1; TRBD1 is perhaps the D gene, given 5 matching bases. CDR3 region: CSARAGTLVGDTEAFF. The DNA sequence is TGCAGTGCTAGGGCCGGGACCCTGGTAGGGGACACTGAAGCTTTCTTT.